The 29 T cell receptor beta chains below were found in one sample sequenced in a study of cytomegalovirus exposure and HLA in healthy donors. The study ran its PCR with 60 Vbeta and 13 Jbeta primers. This table comes from immunoSEQ multiplex PCR, and its TCRdb copy is limited to in-frame clones, with some not included. The data contain about 150,000 clones, over 70% of them singletons. Sequenced sample: PBMCs. The receptor source for this set is a man aged 30 to 45 in good health and CMV-seronegative.

This clone was picked up a small number of times. The chain combines TRBV2 with TRBJ2-5; a weak D match, TRBD2 (6 bases). This CDR3 spans 15 amino acids. Germline CDR1 and CDR2: SNHLY and FYNNEI. V was trimmed by 5 bases and J by 3 bases, leaving 16 bases between them. The CDR3 is CASSSAGTPEETQYF. The CDR3 coding sequence is TGTGCCAGCAGTTCCGCCGGGACTCCTGAAGAGACCCAGTACTTC.

The chain links TRBV13 to TRBJ1-1, with 10 nucleotides matching TRBD1. Germline-derived CDR1 and CDR2 are PRHDT and FYEKMQ (reference sequence). V shed 5 bases and J 0 bases; nucleotides not matched to a gene: 9. The CDR3 spans 17 residues. CDR3 sequence reads: CASSDRDRGFMNTEAFF. In DNA, the CDR3 is TGTGCCAGCAGCGACCGGGACAGGGGCTTCATGAACACTGAAGCTTTCTTT.

The chain combines TRBV28 with TRBJ2-5; D gene unclear. Germline V gives CDR1 MDHEN, CDR2 SYDVKM. The CDR3 has 14 residues. V was cut by 3 bases and J by 5 bases, with 13 bases left in between. The CDR3 sequence is CASSFHPGEETQYF. CDR3 bases: TGTGCCAGCAGTTTTCATCCCGGAGAGGAGACCCAGTACTTC.

The CDR3 region has the DNA TGTGCCAGCAGCCGACTAGCGGGAACGGTGGCTGAGCAGTTCTTC. It translates to CASSRLAGTVAEQFF. V gene TRBV7-6 combines with J gene TRBJ2-1; TRBD2 matches 11 bases. With 5 bases clipped from V and 9 bases from J, the junction kept 9 bases outside the gene matches. The CDR3 is made up of 15 amino acids. Germline V gene sequence: CDR1 SGHVS, CDR2 FNYEAQ.

CDR3 sequence: CASSEAGTGVYEQYF. CDR3 DNA sequence: TGTGCCAGCAGTGAAGCCGGGACTGGAGTCTACGAGCAGTACTTC. This rearrangement joins TRBV6-1 to TRBJ2-7; possible D gene TRBD2, 6 bases. The ends were cut back, 0 bases at V and 3 bases at J, with 12 bases in the middle. The CDR3 has 15 amino acids. CDR1 and CDR2 from the germline V gene are MNHNS and SASEGT.

The V and J genes are TRBV6-1 and TRBJ2-1; the D gene is possibly TRBD1 (7 bases). Germline V lookup: CDR1 MNHNS, CDR2 SASEGT. Trimming removed 6 bases at V and 3 bases at J, with 12 bases between. The CDR3 has 14 amino acids. CDR3 amino acids: CASRAGTVYNEQFF. CDR3 coding DNA: TGTGCCAGCAGGGCGGGGACAGTCTACAATGAGCAGTTCTTC.

The chain combines TRBV19 with TRBJ2-1; 10 nucleotides match TRBD2. Trimming took 5 bases from V and 2 from J; bases not matched to a gene: 9. Germline-derived CDR1 and CDR2 are LNHDA and SQIVND (reference sequence). The CDR3 loop spans 17 amino acids. The CDR3 DNA is TGTGCCAGTAGTCTAGGGGGACTAGCGACCCCCTACAATGAGCAGTTCTTC. It is translated as CASSLGGLATPYNEQFF.

V and J are TRBV19 and TRBJ1-5; 9 positions agree with TRBD1. V dropped 7 bases and J dropped 1; count of bases not matched to a gene: 5. Germline V CDR1 and CDR2: LNHDA, SQIVND (reference sequence). The CDR3 extends over 15 amino acids. CDR3 in amino acids: CASTGTGSSNQPQHF. CDR3 nucleotides: TGTGCCAGTACTGGGACAGGGTCGAGCAATCAGCCCCAGCATTTT.

This chain joins TRBV27 and TRBJ2-7; 7 bases are a match to TRBD1. This CDR3 is 15 amino acids long. Germline CDR1 is MNHEY and CDR2 is SMNVEV (reference sequence). V gave up 3 bases and J gave up 2 bases; unmatched junction bases: 7. The CDR3 protein is CASSFKTGSTYEQYF. In DNA, the CDR3 is TGTGCCAGCAGTTTTAAGACAGGGAGTACCTACGAGCAGTACTTC.

V and J are TRBV2 and TRBJ2-1, with a tentative D call TRBD1 (6 bases). With 6 bases removed from V and 3 bases from J, the gap between germline ends came to 15 bases. The germline V gene has CDR1 SNHLY and CDR2 FYNNEI. The CDR3 is 15 amino acids. The CDR3 here is CASSPTGYNYNEQFF. The CDR3 DNA reads TGTGCCAGCAGCCCGACAGGCTACAACTACAATGAGCAGTTCTTC.

The chain has TRBV11-2 and TRBJ2-5; 13 bases agree with TRBD2. The CDR3 sequence is 16 residues long. Germline V gene lookup returns CDR1 SGHAT and CDR2 FQNNGV. The J segment lost 1 base and the V segment lost 4 bases, leaving 3 bases of the junction unmatched. The DNA of the CDR3 is TGTGCCAGCAGCTCCCGACTAGCGGGAGGCCAAGAGACCCAGTACTTC. Translation: CASSSRLAGGQETQYF.

The CDR3: CASSLRPGLAAKNIQYF. Written as DNA, the CDR3 is TGTGCCAGTAGTTTGAGGCCGGGACTAGCGGCCAAAAACATTCAGTACTTC. The chain couples TRBV19 to TRBJ2-4; 10 bases map to TRBD2. Germline trimming cut 5 bases from V and 1 base from J; bases unmatched to any gene: 8. The CDR3 spans 17 residues. Germline lookup yields CDR1 LNHDA and CDR2 SQIVND (reference sequence).

The chain recombines TRBV6-1 with TRBJ1-6; 7 bases agree with TRBD1. Per germline, CDR1 MNHNS and CDR2 SASEGT. Trimming removed 7 bases from V and 4 bases from J; junction bases left unmatched: 7. The CDR3 spans 15 residues. CDR3 nucleotide sequence: TGTGCCAGCACCTTAGGACAGGTTTATAATTCACCCCTCCACTTT. Its protein is CASTLGQVYNSPLHF.

The chain has TRBV5-1 and TRBJ2-1; D uncertain. Germline assignment: CDR1 SGHRS and CDR2 YFSETQ. The CDR3 has 14 residues. Trimming cost V 2 bases and J 0 bases, with 6 bases left between them. CDR3: CASSFQFSYNEQFF. The CDR3 DNA reads TGCGCCAGCAGCTTCCAGTTCTCCTACAATGAGCAGTTCTTC.

The chain couples TRBV7-6 to TRBJ2-7; the D gene is possibly TRBD1 (6 bases). CDR1 and CDR2 from the germline V gene are SGHVS and FNYEAQ. The CDR3 sequence is 12 residues long. V lost 4 bases and J lost 6, with 10 bases in between. The DNA of the CDR3 is TGTGCCAGCAGCTCCGGACAGTTCGAGCAGTACTTC. This gives the protein CASSSGQFEQYF.

The rearrangement joins TRBV15 to TRBJ2-7; perhaps TRBD2 as D (5 bases). V was clipped by 3 bases and J by 0 bases, with 9 bases between them. CDR3 length equals 14 residues. From germline, CDR1 is LNHNV and CDR2 YYDKDF (reference sequence). The CDR3: CATSSRGSSYEQYF. As DNA, the CDR3 is TGTGCCACCAGCAGTCGAGGGAGCTCCTACGAGCAGTACTTC. Full variable domain (remainder filled in from reference TRBV15 and TRBJ2-7): DAMVIQNPRYQVTQFGKPVTLSCSQTLNHNVMYWYQQKSSQAPKLLFHYYDKDFNNEADTPDNFQSRRPNTSFCFLDIRSPGLGDTAMYLCATSSRGSSYEQYFGPGTRLTVT.

The chain links TRBV2 to TRBJ2-7; D may be TRBD1 (5 bases). The germline CDR1 and CDR2 sequences are SNHLY and FYNNEI. Trimming stripped 8 bases from V and 2 bases from J, with 16 bases between. There are 14 residues in the CDR3. Here the CDR3 reads CASGNTGNPYEQYF. CDR3 nucleotides: TGTGCCAGCGGGAACACAGGCAATCCCTACGAGCAGTACTTC. The whole variable domain, remainder taken from reference TRBV2 and TRBJ2-7, is EPEVTQTPSHQVTQMGQEVILRCVPISNHLYFYWYRQILGQKVEFLVSFYNNEISEKSEIFDDQFSVERPDGSNFTLKIRSTKLEDSAMYFCASGNTGNPYEQYFGPGTRLTVT.

This clone was counted once. This sequence joins TRBV5-6 and TRBJ1-4; 8 bases map to TRBD1. The junction had 6 bases not matched to a gene; V was cut back by 6 bases and J by 5 bases. CDR3 length equals 14 residues. Germline assignment: CDR1 SGHDT and CDR2 YYEEEE. CDR3 sequence: CASTRGTGNEKLFF. The CDR3 nucleotides read TGTGCCAGCACCCGCGGGACAGGCAATGAAAAACTGTTTTTT. The variable domain in full, with the rest retrieved from reference TRBV5-6 and TRBJ1-4, is DAGVTQSPTHLIKTRGQQVTLRCSPKSGHDTVSWYQQALGQGPQFIFQYYEEEERQRGNFPDRFSGHQFPNYSSELNVNALLLGDSALYLCASTRGTGNEKLFFGSGTQLSVL.

The genes are TRBV27 and TRBJ2-5, with D perhaps matching TRBD1 (6 bases). Germline V gives CDR1 MNHEY, CDR2 SMNVEV (reference sequence). This CDR3 contains 13 residues. Trimming cost V 5 bases and J 5 bases, with 12 bases left between them. The CDR3: CASSKGEWETQYF. As DNA, the CDR3 is TGTGCCAGCAGTAAGGGGGAGTGGGAGACCCAGTACTTC.

Worth noting for this clone: Compared with germline, one end of the junction differs, possibly owing to a read error. V is TRBV2 and J is TRBJ2-2; D possibly corresponds to TRBD1 (6 bases). This CDR3 region has 16 residues. Looked up from germline, CDR1 is SNHLY and CDR2 is FYNNEI. CDR3 DNA: TGTGCCAGCAGTGGTACAGGGAAGGAGAACGCCGGGGAGCTGTTTTTT. It is translated as CASSGTGKENAGELFF.

This clone has only a few counts. This chain links TRBV28 with TRBJ2-7; possibly TRBD1 for D (6 bases). Per germline, CDR1 MDHEN and CDR2 SYDVKM. The V end was cut by 8 bases, the J end by 9 bases, with 23 bases between. CDR3 length: 14 amino acids. As DNA, the CDR3 is TGTGCCAGCGGTCCCAGGGGAGTGTTGGTGGGGCAGTACTTC. This encodes CASGPRGVLVGQYF.

The gene calls are TRBV6-5 and TRBJ2-2; D perhaps matches TRBD1 (5 bases). The CDR3 extends over 14 amino acids. Germline CDR1 reads MNHEY; CDR2 reads SVGAGI. Trimming took 8 bases from V and 1 from J, leaving 11 bases between them. The CDR3 bases are TGTGCCAGCCTGTCAGGGCAGAACACCGGGGAGCTGTTTTTT. Translation gives CASLSGQNTGELFF.

This chain links TRBV28 with TRBJ2-7; D perhaps matches TRBD2 (7 bases). The CDR3 is made up of 16 amino acids. Per germline, CDR1 MDHEN and CDR2 SYDVKM. Trimming shortened V by 6 bases and J by 0 bases, and 18 bases separated the two germline ends. The CDR3 reads CASSWEGRGGSYEQYF. CDR3 DNA sequence: TGTGCCAGCAGCTGGGAGGGTAGGGGGGGCTCCTACGAGCAGTACTTC.

The genes are TRBV19 and TRBJ1-1; 8 bases map to TRBD1. The germline V gene encodes CDR1 LNHDA and CDR2 SQIVND (reference sequence). The CDR3 loop spans 16 amino acids. The V segment lost 3 bases and the J segment 1 base; nucleotides outside the gene matches: 7. In DNA form, the CDR3 reads TGTGCCAGTAGTATGTGGACAGGGTATGAGAACACTGAAGCTTTCTTT. This gives the protein CASSMWTGYENTEAFF.

In DNA form, the CDR3 reads TGCGCCAGCAGCGTGGACACCGTCTCTGGAAACACCATATATTTT. It encodes CASSVDTVSGNTIYF. The chain combines TRBV5-1 with TRBJ1-3, with D possibly being TRBD1 (5 bases). The CDR3 has 15 amino acids. CDR1 is SGHRS, CDR2 YFSETQ, per germline. Trimming took off 4 bases at V and 0 bases at J, with 11 bases between the two ends.

The chain couples TRBV11-2 to TRBJ1-1, with 8 bases identical to TRBD1. Trimming took 5 bases from V and 4 from J; bases not matched to a gene: 3. From germline, CDR1 is SGHAT and CDR2 FQNNGV. This CDR3 is 13 amino acids long. The CDR3 DNA follows: TGTGCCAGCAGCCCAGACAGGGGCACTGAAGCTTTCTTT. It translates to CASSPDRGTEAFF.

The chain employs TRBV28 and TRBJ1-4; D possibly corresponds to TRBD1 (6 bases). The CDR3 contains 14 residues. CDR1 and CDR2 from the germline V gene are MDHEN and SYDVKM. The V gene lost 5 bases and the J gene lost 3 bases, with 10 bases spanning the gap. DNA for the CDR3: TGTGCCAGCAGTCCGGACAGAGCTAATGAAAAACTGTTTTTT. Protein product: CASSPDRANEKLFF.

The CDR3 spells CASSSTGQGDEKLFF. The CDR3 DNA reads as TGTGCCAGTAGTTCTACAGGACAGGGGGATGAAAAACTGTTTTTT. The chain couples TRBV19 to TRBJ1-4, with 10 bases lining up with TRBD1. CDR1 is LNHDA and CDR2 is SQIVND in the germline V gene (reference sequence). CDR3 length: 15 residues. V was clipped by 5 bases and J by 6 bases; unmatched bases: 6.

The chain links TRBV6-1 to TRBJ1-1; 8 bases match TRBD1. V lost 11 bases and J lost 10; bases outside the gene matches: 9. CDR3 size: 11 residues. CDR1 is MNHNS, CDR2 SASEGT, per germline. The CDR3 DNA follows: TGTGCCGGAGGACTGGGACAGGTAGCTTTCTTT. This gives the protein CAGGLGQVAFF.